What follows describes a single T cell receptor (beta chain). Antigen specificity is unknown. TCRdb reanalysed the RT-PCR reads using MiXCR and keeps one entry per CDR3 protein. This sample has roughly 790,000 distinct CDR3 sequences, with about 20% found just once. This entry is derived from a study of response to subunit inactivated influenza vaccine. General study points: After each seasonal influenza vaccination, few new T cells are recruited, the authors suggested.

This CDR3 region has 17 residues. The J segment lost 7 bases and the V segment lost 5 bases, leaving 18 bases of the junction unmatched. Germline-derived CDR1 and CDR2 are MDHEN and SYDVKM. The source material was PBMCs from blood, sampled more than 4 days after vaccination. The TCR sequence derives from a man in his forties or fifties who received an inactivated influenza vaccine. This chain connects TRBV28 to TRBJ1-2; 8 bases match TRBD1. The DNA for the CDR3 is TGTGCCAGCAGTCCCCTCGGTTGGACAGGGAACCTGTTTGGCTACACCTTC. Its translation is CASSPLGWTGNLFGYTF.